This T cell receptor beta chain was recorded in a study of preoperative IRX-2 immunotherapy in early breast cancer. The protocol was immunoSEQ multiplex PCR, while the TCRdb copy is restricted to in-frame clones and leaves out a portion. The table shows 24,000 or so clones, with just under 80% occurring only once. Specified treatment: preoperative locoregional IRX-2 cytokine immunotherapy. This phase Ib study tested locoregional IRX-2 cytokine immunotherapy given before surgery. The material sequenced was lymph node tissue, taken before IRX-2 immunotherapy. The clonotype originates from a human donor with breast cancer.

The CDR3 bases are TGCGCCAGCAGCCAAGACAGGGGGCTTTTCTATGGCTACACCTTC. Amino acid sequence: CASSQDRGLFYGYTF. The chain joins TRBV23-1 to TRBJ1-2; 10 bases line up with TRBD1. TRBV23-1 is an open reading frame, and its role is uncertain. The CDR3 totals 15 residues. Trimming removed 6 bases from V and 4 bases from J; junction bases left unmatched: 8.